This record looks at one T cell receptor (beta chain) sequence and its context. This sample is part of a study of control samples from healthy donors and cancer patients. Germline V lookup: CDR1 MNHEY, CDR2 SVGAGI. This CDR3 region has 14 residues. Unmatched junction bases numbered 4, after V lost 6 bases and J lost 3 bases. Some clones are missing from TCRdb's copy, which holds only in-frame ones; the method was immunoSEQ multiplex PCR. Among roughly 120,000 clones, 85% to 90% were seen once, and the ten largest hold around 1.1%. Sequencing used PBMCs. The rearrangement joins TRBV6-5 to TRBJ1-5, with TRBD1 matching over 8 bases. This clonotype was obtained from a woman aged 45-60 years with colorectal cancer. DNA for the CDR3: TGTGCCAGCAGCACGGACAGGGACAATCAGCCCCAGCATTTT. It codes for CASSTDRDNQPQHF.